Reported below is one T cell receptor beta chain. Its antigen is currently not known. No qualities accompany the bases; no much larger clone lies one base away. Receptor libraries were prepared by 5' RACE. The sequencer listed for this sample is Illumina HiSeq 2500. The second PCR ran for roughly 7 to 12 cycles and used a J-beta primer mix along with a sample-barcoded 5' primer. Each TCR beta cDNA molecule received a unique molecular identifier from a template-switch 5' adaptor carrying 12 random nucleotides. Each sample yielded at least 2.5 million CDR3-containing paired-end reads. The Mint cDNA synthesis kit, primed by a TRBC-specific oligonucleotide, was used to synthesize first-strand cDNA from all RNA. All cDNA was treated with uracil-DNA glycosylase and then went through a first 18-cycle PCR with the universal primers M1SS and BC2_uni_R. In the paper's pipeline: For normalization, 1 million high-quality reads, each with a distinct molecular identifier, were randomly selected from each sample. Instead of being binned into consensus sequences, reads with shared molecular identifiers were discarded. MiTCR, with a Q25 quality threshold and the strictest error-elimination algorithm, was used for CDR3 identification, clonotype clustering and error correction. Lower-bound total TCR beta diversity was estimated with a nonparametric unseen species model using Euler transformation. The public reads were reprocessed in TCRdb via fastp at Q25 and MiXCR, keeping in-frame beta chains. Identical CDR3 protein sequences are pooled into one entry, listed with their most common genes and DNA. It is TCRdb's table, rather than the study itself, that gives the V and J calls and clone size. The sample table records about 640,000 distinct CDR3 sequences; approximately 59% of these occur just once. In total, the top ten clones hold around 37% of the sample.

The record originates from a study of blood T cells in healthy people across ages (dated by TCRdb to the mid-2010s). General notes on the study: In model experiments, template switching captured about one uniquely barcoded TCR beta cDNA molecule for every two T cells. Age-related changes in TCR beta repertoire diversity were measured in the study by deep sequencing normalized with unique cDNA molecular identifiers. Four age groups were formed from the donors: young (average about 17 years), middle-aged (around 39), aged (about 68) and long-lived (about 75). Donors of different ages were randomly distributed across sequencing lanes to avoid experimental bias. Two additional independent replicas of 1 million unique cDNA reads from the same blood draw were analyzed for two donors (one aged 18 to 30 and one aged 80 or older).

The full study reports these points: Observed TCR beta diversity per million T cells fell roughly linearly with age, and a significant reduction was already apparent by age roughly 40. Compared with the aged group, the long-lived group had more naive CD4+ T cells, fewer expanded clones and increased TCR diversity, suggesting age selection. Since profiling was done on bulk unsorted PBMCs, naive and antigen-experienced compartments could not be conclusively compared. Estimates of total diversity based on one million sequenced T cells were considered lower bounds and underestimates. Donor CMV infection status was unknown, potentially confounding age-related changes in expanded clonotypes. A strong correlation was found between observed TCR beta diversity and the percentage of naive T cells measured by flow cytometry.

Donors were 39 systemically healthy Caucasian individuals from Russia aged 6 to 90 years. Around 10 milliliters of peripheral blood were drawn from each donor into EDTA-treated Vacutainer tubes. Ficoll-Paque density-gradient centrifugation was used to isolate PBMCs, with at least 6.5 million per sample. Total RNA was extracted from PBMCs with Trizol reagent, with at least 5.5 micrograms obtained per sample. Naive CD45RAhigh/CD27high T cell percentages were measured by flow cytometry on a PBMC aliquot from every donor. Source material: blood. The sequence was obtained from a man aged 55 to 70 in good health.

In nucleotide form, the sequence is TGTGCCAGCAGCCTCGGTCCTGTGGGGCAGTCGAACACTGAAGCTTTCTTT. Its protein is CASSLGPVGQSNTEAFF. The sequence is built from TRBV7-2 and TRBJ1-1; TRBD1 might be the D gene, on 5 matching bases. V is shortened by 5 bases, J by 1 base, and the region joining them spans 20 bases. Including cysteine and phenylalanine, the CDR3 has 17 amino acids. Kept here is only the CDR3 DNA, which spans 51 bases and is read in frame from base 1. The CDR1 and CDR2 encoded by the germline V gene are SGHTA and FQGNSA. The entire variable domain, with the stretches around the CDR3 drawn from the reference TRBV7-2 and TRBJ1-1 proteins, is GAGVSQSPSNKVTEKGKDVELRCDPISGHTALYWYRQSLGQGLEFLIYFQGNSAPDKSGLPSDRFSAERTGGSVSTLTIQRTQQEDSAVYLCASSLGPVGQSNTEAFFGQGTRLTVV.